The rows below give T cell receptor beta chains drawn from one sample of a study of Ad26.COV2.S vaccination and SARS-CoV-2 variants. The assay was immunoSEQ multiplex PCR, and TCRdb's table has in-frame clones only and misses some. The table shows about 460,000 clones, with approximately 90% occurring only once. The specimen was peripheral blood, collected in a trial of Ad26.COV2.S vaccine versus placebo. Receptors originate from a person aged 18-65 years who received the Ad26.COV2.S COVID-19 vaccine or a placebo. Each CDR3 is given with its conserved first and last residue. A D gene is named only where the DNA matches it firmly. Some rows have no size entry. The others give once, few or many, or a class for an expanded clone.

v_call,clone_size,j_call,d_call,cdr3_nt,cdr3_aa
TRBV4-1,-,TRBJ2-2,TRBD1,TGCGCCAGCAGCCAAGAGATGAACAGGGGTGTAATTACCGGGGAGCTGTTTTTT,CASSQEMNRGVITGELFF
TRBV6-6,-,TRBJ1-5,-,TGTGCCAGCAGTTATGGGCCAGGGACCTCAAATCAGCCCCAGCATTTT,CASSYGPGTSNQPQHF
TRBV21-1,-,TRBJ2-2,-,TGTGCCAGCAGCAGACAGGGGGAACTTAAGGGCGGGGAGCTGTTTTTT,CASSRQGELKGGELFF
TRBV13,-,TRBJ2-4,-,TGTGCCAGCAGCGGTCAGGGACAATTCGAAAACATTCAGTACTTC,CASSGQGQFENIQYF
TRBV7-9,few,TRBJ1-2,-,TGTGCCAGCATTCTAGTAGCAGGGGTGCGCTACACCTTC,CASILVAGVRYTF
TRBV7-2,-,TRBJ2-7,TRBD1,TGTGCCAGCAGGTACCGACAGGGAACCTCCTACGAGCAGTACTTC,CASRYRQGTSYEQYF
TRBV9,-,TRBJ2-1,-,TGTGCCAGCAGCGCTCCTACAGGAGAAAACTACAATGAGCAGTTCTTC,CASSAPTGENYNEQFF
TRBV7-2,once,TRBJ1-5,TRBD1,TGTGCCAGCAGCCATAGCCAGGGGGGTGGGAGCAATCAGCCCCAGCATTTT,CASSHSQGGGSNQPQHF
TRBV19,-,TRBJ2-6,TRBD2,TGTGCCAGTAGTACAGCCTTCGCGGGACTAGCGGGGGGGCGTTTCGGGGCCAACGTCCTGACTTTC,CASSTAFAGLAGGRFGANVLTF
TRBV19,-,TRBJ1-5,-,TGTGCCAGTAGTAAAGGGACCGCTTACAATCAGCCCCAGCATTTT,CASSKGTAYNQPQHF
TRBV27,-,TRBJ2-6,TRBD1,TGTGCCAGCAGTCCGGGACAGGGGAACGGGGCCAACGTCCTGACTTTC,CASSPGQGNGANVLTF
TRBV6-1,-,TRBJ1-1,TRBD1,TGTGCCAGCAGTGATGAGACAGGGTACTCTTGGGTGAACACTGAAGCTTTCTTT,CASSDETGYSWVNTEAFF
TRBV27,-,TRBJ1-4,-,TGTGCCAGCAGTTTAAGGCCGGTGGGGGCTAGGATCAATGAAAAACTGTTTTTT,CASSLRPVGARINEKLFF
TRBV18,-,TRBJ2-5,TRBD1,TGTGCCAGCTCACAACCGGGACAGCTCCGTTACCAAGAGACCCAGTACTTC,CASSQPGQLRYQETQYF
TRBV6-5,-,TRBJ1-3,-,TGTGCCAGCAGACGTGGAAACACCATATATTTT,CASRRGNTIYF
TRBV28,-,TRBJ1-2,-,TGTGCCAGCAGCCTACAACCGGGACCGGAGGGTGGCTACACCTTC,CASSLQPGPEGGYTF
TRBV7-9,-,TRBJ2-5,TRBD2,TGTGCCAGCAGCTTACAGCGGGGGGGCCAAGAGACCCAGTACTTC,CASSLQRGGQETQYF
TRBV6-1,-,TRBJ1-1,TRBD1,TGTGCCAGCAGTGACAGGGGGAAGGACACTGAAGCTTTCTTT,CASSDRGKDTEAFF
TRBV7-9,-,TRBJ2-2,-,TGTGCCAGCAGCTTAGTAGCGGCGAACACCGGGGAGCTGTTTTTT,CASSLVAANTGELFF
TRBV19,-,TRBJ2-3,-,TGTGCCAGTAGCGAGAGAGGGGGTATCGCAGATACGCAGTATTTT,CASSERGGIADTQYF
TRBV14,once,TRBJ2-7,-,TGTGCCAGCAGCCAGGCAGGGAGGAGCGAGCAGTACTTC,CASSQAGRSEQYF
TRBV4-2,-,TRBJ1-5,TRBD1,TGTGCCAGCAGCCAAGGGGACAGGGGGGGGCAGCCCCAGCATTTT,CASSQGDRGGQPQHF
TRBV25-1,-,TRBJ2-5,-,TGTGCCAGCAGTGAATGGAAACCCCAGGCTGGGGAGACCCAGTACTTC,CASSEWKPQAGETQYF
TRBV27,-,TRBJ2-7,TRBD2,TGTGCCAGCAGCGACAACGGGGGGTTTCCCCACGAGCAGTACTTC,CASSDNGGFPHEQYF
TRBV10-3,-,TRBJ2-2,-,TGTGCCATCAGGCCAGGGACGGTGAACACCGGGGAGCTGTTTTTT,CAIRPGTVNTGELFF
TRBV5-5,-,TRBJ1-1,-,TGTGCCAGCAGCCCCCGACAGGCGGTTGTAACTGAAGCTTTCTTT,CASSPRQAVVTEAFF
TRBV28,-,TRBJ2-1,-,TGTGCCAGCGGATCGGGACAACCTACCCAGTTCTTC,CASGSGQPTQFF
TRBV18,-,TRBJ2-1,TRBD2,TGTGCCAGCTCACCCTGGACTAGCAACAATGAGCAGTTCTTC,CASSPWTSNNEQFF
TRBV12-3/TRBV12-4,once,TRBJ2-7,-,TGTGCCAGCAGTTTAGCAGGAGGCGAGCAGTACTTC,CASSLAGGEQYF
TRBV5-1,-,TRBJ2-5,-,TGCGCCAGCAGCTTGGGGAATCAAAAAGAGACCCAGTACTTC,CASSLGNQKETQYF
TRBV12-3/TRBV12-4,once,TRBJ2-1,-,TGTGCCAGCACCGGGGGTTCGGGCAATGAGCAGTTCTTC,CASTGGSGNEQFF
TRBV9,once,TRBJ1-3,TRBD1,TGTGCCAGCAGCACAGGGGTGATCATCCCCGGAAACACCATATATTTT,CASSTGVIIPGNTIYF
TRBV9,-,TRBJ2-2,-,TGTGCCAGCAGCGCCGGAGGACTGAACACCGGGGAGCTGTTTTTT,CASSAGGLNTGELFF
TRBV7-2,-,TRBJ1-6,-,TGTGCCAGCAGCCCGCCCGGGGACGGGGCCCTCCACTTT,CASSPPGDGALHF
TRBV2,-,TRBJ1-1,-,TGTGCCAGCAGTGAAGCTTCCAGTGAAGCTTTCTTT,CASSEASSEAFF
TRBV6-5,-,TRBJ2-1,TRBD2,TGTGCCAGCAGTTATACCCCCCCGGGACTAAATGAGCAGTTCTTC,CASSYTPPGLNEQFF
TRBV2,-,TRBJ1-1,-,TGTGCCAGCAGTCCCGGGGTGGCTGAAGCTTTCTTT,CASSPGVAEAFF
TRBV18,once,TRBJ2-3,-,TGTGCCAGCTCACCTTTCCAGCATTTAAGCGTATCTAGCACAGATACGCAGTATTTT,CASSPFQHLSVSSTDTQYF
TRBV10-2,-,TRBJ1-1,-,TGCGCCAGCATAAATCGGGCTGAAGCTTTCTTT,CASINRAEAFF
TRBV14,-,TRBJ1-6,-,TGTGCCAGCAGCCAATGGGGTCCCTTCTCCTATAATTCACCCCTCCACTTT,CASSQWGPFSYNSPLHF
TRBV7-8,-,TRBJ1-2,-,TGTGCCAGCAGCTTAGATGGGGCGCCCGCTTTTGGCTACACCTTC,CASSLDGAPAFGYTF
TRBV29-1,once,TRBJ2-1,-,TGCAGCGCCCGAAAGGGCACGGTAAACAATGAGCAGTTCTTC,CSARKGTVNNEQFF
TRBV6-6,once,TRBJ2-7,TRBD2,TGTGCCAGCTTGGGGGCTAGCGGGTCCCTCTCCTACGAGCAGTACTTC,CASLGASGSLSYEQYF
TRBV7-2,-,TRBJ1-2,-,TGTGCCAGCAGCCAACAGAGCTCCTATGGCTACACCTTC,CASSQQSSYGYTF
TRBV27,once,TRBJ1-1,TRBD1,TGTGCCAGCAGTTCCTACAGGGGGAACACTGAAGCTTTCTTT,CASSSYRGNTEAFF
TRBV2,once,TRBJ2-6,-,TGTGCCAGCAGTGAATTTGGATTTGGGGCCAACGTCCTGACTTTC,CASSEFGFGANVLTF
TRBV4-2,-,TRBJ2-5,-,TGTGCCAGCAGCCAGTACGGGGAGACCCAGTACTTC,CASSQYGETQYF
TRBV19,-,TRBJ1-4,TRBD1,TGTGCCAGCACTCCGGGACAGGGGAATGAAAAACTGTTTTTT,CASTPGQGNEKLFF
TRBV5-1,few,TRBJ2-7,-,TGCGCCAGCAGCTTGGTTGGGTTAGGTGCGGGCGAGCAGTACTTC,CASSLVGLGAGEQYF
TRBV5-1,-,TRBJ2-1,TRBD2,TGCGCCAGCAGCTCCTCGGCTAGCGGGAGAGGCAATGAGCAGTTCTTC,CASSSSASGRGNEQFF
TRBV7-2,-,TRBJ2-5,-,TGTGCCAGCAGCTTAGGGTCAGGCCGAACGTCCCAGTACTTC,CASSLGSGRTSQYF
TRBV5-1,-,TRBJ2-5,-,TGCGCCAGCAGCCCCGCCGAGTACCAAGAGACCCAGTACTTC,CASSPAEYQETQYF
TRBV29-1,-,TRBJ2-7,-,TGCAGCGCTCACTCTGCCGGGACCCAATACGAGCAGTACTTC,CSAHSAGTQYEQYF
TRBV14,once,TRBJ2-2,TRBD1,TGTGCCAGCAGCCAAGACTTCGGGACAGCGAACACCGGGGAGCTGTTTTTT,CASSQDFGTANTGELFF
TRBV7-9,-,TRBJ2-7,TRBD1,TGTGCCAGCAGCCTCCGGGACAGGGCCTACTACGAGCAGTACTTC,CASSLRDRAYYEQYF
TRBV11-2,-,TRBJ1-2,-,TGTGCCAGCAGCTCCGTTAACCCCCGACAGACTAACTATGGCTACACCTTC,CASSSVNPRQTNYGYTF
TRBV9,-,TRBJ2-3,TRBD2,TGTGCCAGCAGTGATAGCGGGGGGCCGGGAGATACGCAGTATTTT,CASSDSGGPGDTQYF
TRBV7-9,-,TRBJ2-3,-,TGTGCCAGCAGCTTCTCCAGCACAGATACGCAGTATTTT,CASSFSSTDTQYF
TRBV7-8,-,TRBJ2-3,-,TGTGCCAGCAGCGAAGCAAAGGGGTCCGGTACGCAGTATTTT,CASSEAKGSGTQYF